The 4 T cell receptor beta chains below were found in one sample sequenced in a study of blood T cells in healthy people across ages. Primers used in a second PCR of roughly 6 to 11 cycles were a sample-barcoded 5' primer and a J-beta primer mix. MiXCR was run by TCRdb on the 5' RACE reads, yielding one entry per CDR3 protein. The table records more than 700,000 distinct CDR3 sequences, roughly 46% of them present only once. Sequencing was carried out using blood. The receptors shown here come from a man older than 75 in good health.

This clonotype was recorded a few times. V usage is TRBV7-2 and J usage is TRBJ1-1; D not resolved. In germline, CDR1 is SGHTA, CDR2 FQGNSA. V lost 2 bases and J lost 5, with 15 bases in between. The CDR3 covers 15 residues. The CDR3 DNA follows: TGTGCCAGCAGCTTATCTGTGGGTTTGGGAACTGAAGCTTTCTTT. This encodes CASSLSVGLGTEAFF.

This clonotype has a handful of counts. The chain carries TRBV3-1 and TRBJ2-5, with a tentative D call TRBD2 (6 bases). The CDR3 has 16 residues. V shed 2 bases and J shed 2 bases, with 15 bases lying between them. Germline CDR1 is LGHDT and CDR2 is YNNKEL (reference sequence). The CDR3 region is CASSQPIGSGQETQYF. The CDR3 bases are TGTGCCAGCAGCCAACCCATCGGTAGCGGACAAGAGACCCAGTACTTC.

CDR3 region: CASSVDSSGPQFF. The CDR3 nucleotides are TGTGCCAGCAGTGTAGATTCTAGCGGGCCACAGTTCTTC. The rearrangement links TRBV12-3 or TRBV12-4 to TRBJ2-1; 8 nucleotides align to TRBD2. The CDR3 extends over 13 amino acids. The V gene end was trimmed by 5 bases and the J gene end by 13 bases; junction bases not matched to a gene: 10.

This clonotype was detected only a few times. This rearrangement joins TRBV6-2 or TRBV6-3 to TRBJ2-3; no clear D. Looked up from germline, CDR1 is MNHEY and CDR2 is SVGEGT. The CDR3 spans 11 residues. Trimming took off 7 bases at V and 3 bases at J, with 5 bases between the two ends. CDR3 in amino acids: CASTETDTQYF. CDR3 nucleotides: TGTGCCAGCACCGAGACAGATACGCAGTATTTT.